This paragraph covers one T cell receptor (beta chain) sequence. This entry comes from a study of blood T cell repertoires in COVID-19. About the study: The cDNA or gDNA used as material had been derived from T cells, B-cell-depleted T cells, or PBMCs.

J gave up 1 base and V 4 bases, and 15 bases lay outside the gene matches. Germline V lookup: CDR1 SGHDN, CDR2 FVKESK. The CDR3 runs 19 residues. Assay: immunoSEQ multiplex PCR; the TCRdb copy retains only in-frame clones and omits some. The table includes around 200,000 clones, roughly 80% detected once. The chain couples TRBV14 to TRBJ2-5, with 10 bases identical to TRBD2. The source is a human donor in a cohort sampled during active COVID-19. The source material was peripheral blood. CDR3 residues: CASSPNLSERGGPQETQYF. The CDR3 DNA is TGTGCCAGCAGCCCCAATCTCAGCGAGCGGGGGGGCCCCCAAGAGACCCAGTACTTC.